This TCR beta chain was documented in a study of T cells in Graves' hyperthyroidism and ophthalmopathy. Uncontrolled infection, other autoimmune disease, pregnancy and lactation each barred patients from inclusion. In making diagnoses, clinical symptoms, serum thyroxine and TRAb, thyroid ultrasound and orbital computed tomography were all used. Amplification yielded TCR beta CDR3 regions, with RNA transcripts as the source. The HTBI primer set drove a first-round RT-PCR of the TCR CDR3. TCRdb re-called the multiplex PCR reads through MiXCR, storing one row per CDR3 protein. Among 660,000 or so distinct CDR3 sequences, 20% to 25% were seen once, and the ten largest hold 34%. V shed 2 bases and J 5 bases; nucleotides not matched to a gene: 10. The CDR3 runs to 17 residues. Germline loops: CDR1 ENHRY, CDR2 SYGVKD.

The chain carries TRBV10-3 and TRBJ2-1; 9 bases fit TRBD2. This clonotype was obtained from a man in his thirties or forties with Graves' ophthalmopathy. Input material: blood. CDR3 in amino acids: CAISEGGWVAGDNEQFF. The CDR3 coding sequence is TGTGCCATCAGTGAGGGCGGGTGGGTAGCGGGAGACAATGAGCAGTTCTTC.